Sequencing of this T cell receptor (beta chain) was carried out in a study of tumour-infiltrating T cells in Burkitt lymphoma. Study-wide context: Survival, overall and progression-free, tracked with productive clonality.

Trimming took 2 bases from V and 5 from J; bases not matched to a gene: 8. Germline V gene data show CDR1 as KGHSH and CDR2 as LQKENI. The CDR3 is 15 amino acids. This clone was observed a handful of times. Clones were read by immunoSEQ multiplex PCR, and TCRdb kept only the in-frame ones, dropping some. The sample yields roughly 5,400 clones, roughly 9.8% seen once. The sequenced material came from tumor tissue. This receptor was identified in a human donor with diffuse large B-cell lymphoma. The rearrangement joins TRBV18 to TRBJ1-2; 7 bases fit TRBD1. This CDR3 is CASSPGFGTEYGYTF. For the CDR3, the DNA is TGTGCCAGCTCACCAGGCTTCGGGACAGAATATGGCTACACCTTC.